These 2 T cell receptor beta chains came from one sample sequenced in a study of technical replicates of blood from a few donors. Method: immunoSEQ multiplex PCR; TCRdb's copy keeps in-frame clones and lacks some. The profile shows roughly 48,000 clones, around 90% of them singletons. Source material: PBMCs. The origin of the receptors is a human donor in good health. Some clones in this sample may be carry-over from other donors' samples.

The chain carries TRBV10-1 and TRBJ2-2; TRBD2 might be the D (5 bases). The CDR3 has 17 amino acids. V was trimmed by 0 bases and J by 1 base, leaving 12 bases between them. From germline, CDR1 is WNHNN and CDR2 SYGVQD (reference sequence). For the CDR3, the DNA is TGCGCCAGCAGTGAGTCGACTCGTAGCGTGAACACCGGGGAGCTGTTTTTT. As protein: CASSESTRSVNTGELFF.

This clone was picked up one time. The rearrangement joins TRBV30 to TRBJ2-2, with TRBD2 as a possible D gene (5 bases). CDR3 length: 13 residues. Germline values: CDR1 GTSNPN, CDR2 SVGIG (reference sequence). V was pared by 3 bases and J by 7 bases, with 12 bases between. The chain's CDR3 is CAWRGSGDGELFF. CDR3 nucleotides: TGTGCCTGGAGGGGTTCCGGGGACGGGGAGCTGTTTTTT.